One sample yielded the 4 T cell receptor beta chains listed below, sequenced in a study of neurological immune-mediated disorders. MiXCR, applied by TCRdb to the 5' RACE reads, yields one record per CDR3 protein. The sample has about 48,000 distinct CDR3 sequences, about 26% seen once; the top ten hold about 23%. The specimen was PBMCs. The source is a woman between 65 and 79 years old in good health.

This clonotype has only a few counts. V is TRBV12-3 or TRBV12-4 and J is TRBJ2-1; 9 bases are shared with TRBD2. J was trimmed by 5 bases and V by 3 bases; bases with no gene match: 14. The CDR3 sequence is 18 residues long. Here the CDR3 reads CASSFPGVLAGQHNEQFF. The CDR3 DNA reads TGTGCCAGCAGTTTCCCGGGGGTCCTAGCGGGACAACACAATGAGCAGTTCTTC.

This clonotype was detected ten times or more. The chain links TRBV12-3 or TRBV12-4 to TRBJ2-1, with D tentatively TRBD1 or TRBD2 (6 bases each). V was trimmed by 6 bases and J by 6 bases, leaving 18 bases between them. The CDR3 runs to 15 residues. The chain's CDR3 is CASSKGGGFGNEQFF. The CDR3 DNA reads TGTGCCAGCAGCAAAGGGGGAGGATTTGGCAATGAGCAGTTCTTC.

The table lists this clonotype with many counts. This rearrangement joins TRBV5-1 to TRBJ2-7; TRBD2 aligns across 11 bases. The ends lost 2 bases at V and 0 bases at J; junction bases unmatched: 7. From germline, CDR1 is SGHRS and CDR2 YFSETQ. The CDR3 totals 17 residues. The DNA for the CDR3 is TGCGCCAGCAGCTTAAGACTAGCGGGACCTAGCTCCTACGAGCAGTACTTC. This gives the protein CASSLRLAGPSSYEQYF.

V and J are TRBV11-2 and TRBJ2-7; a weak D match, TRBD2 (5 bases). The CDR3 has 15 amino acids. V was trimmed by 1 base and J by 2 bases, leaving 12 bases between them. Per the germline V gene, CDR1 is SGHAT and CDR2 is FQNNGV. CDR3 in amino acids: CASSLGGFGPYEQYF. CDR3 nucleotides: TGTGCCAGCAGCTTAGGCGGGTTCGGACCCTACGAGCAGTACTTC.